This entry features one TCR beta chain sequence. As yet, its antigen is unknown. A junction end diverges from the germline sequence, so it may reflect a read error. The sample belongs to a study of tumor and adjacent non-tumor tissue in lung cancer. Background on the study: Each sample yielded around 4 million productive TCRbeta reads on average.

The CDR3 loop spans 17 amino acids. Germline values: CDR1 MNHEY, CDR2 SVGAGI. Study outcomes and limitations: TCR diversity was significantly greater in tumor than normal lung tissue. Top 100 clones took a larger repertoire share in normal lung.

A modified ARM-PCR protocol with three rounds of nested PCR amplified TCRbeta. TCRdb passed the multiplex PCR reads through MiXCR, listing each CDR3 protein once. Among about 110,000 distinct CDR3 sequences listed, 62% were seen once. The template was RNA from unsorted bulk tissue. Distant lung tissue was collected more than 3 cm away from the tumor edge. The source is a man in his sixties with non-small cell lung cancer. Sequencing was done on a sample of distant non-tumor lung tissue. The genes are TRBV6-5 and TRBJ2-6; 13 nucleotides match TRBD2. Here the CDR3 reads CASGLAGVVSGANVLTF. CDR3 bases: TGTGCCAGCGGACTAGCGGGAGTAGTTTCTGGGGCCAACGTTCTGACTTTC.